What follows describes a single T cell receptor beta chain. V lost 0 bases, J lost 5 bases, and 6 bases lay in between. CDR1 is SGHNT, CDR2 YYREEE, per germline (reference sequence). CDR3 size: 14 residues. This sample is part of a study of T cell changes during pregnancy in multiple sclerosis. Clones were read by immunoSEQ multiplex PCR, and TCRdb kept only the in-frame ones, dropping some. The sample records around 69,000 clones, over 85% being singletons. This chain links TRBV5-4 with TRBJ1-6; D remains unclear. Here the sequenced sample was peripheral blood, taken in the third trimester of pregnancy. This clonotype originated in a female donor with multiple sclerosis, enrolled in a pregnancy study. The CDR3 nucleotides are TGTGCCAGCAGCTTGGTACAGAATAATTCACCCCTCCACTTT. As protein: CASSLVQNNSPLHF.